Listed below are T cell receptor beta chains from one sample, sequenced in a study of shared clonotypes between healthy human individuals. Clones were read by immunoSEQ multiplex PCR, and TCRdb kept only the in-frame ones, dropping some. Among 2 million to 2.5 million clones, 85% to 95% were seen once, and the ten largest hold 0.37%. What was sequenced was naive CD4+ T cells from PBMCs. These receptors all stem from a man aged 18 to 30 in good health. Some clones in this sample may be carry-over from other donors' samples. The CDR3 runs from the conserved cysteine through the conserved F or W. D genes are given only for firm matches. Clone size is given for some rows only: seen once, a few or many times, or a class if the clone is expanded.

D | size | J | V | DNA | CDR3
. | . | TRBJ1-2 | TRBV28 | TGTGCCAGCAGTTTATCCGCAGAGAACTATGGCTACACCTTC | CASSLSAENYGYTF
. | . | TRBJ2-5 | TRBV29-1 | TGCAGCGTCCGGGACATTTCCCAAGAGACCCAGTACTTC | CSVRDISQETQYF
TRBD1 | . | TRBJ1-1 | TRBV9 | TGTGCCAGCAGCCCGCTGGGGGACAGGGGAGTAGCTTTCTTT | CASSPLGDRGVAFF
. | . | TRBJ1-1 | TRBV28 | TGTGCCAGCAGTTTTCGTCCCCTAGAAGCTTTCTTT | CASSFRPLEAFF
. | . | TRBJ2-2 | TRBV6-5 | TGTGCCAGCAGCCCGAGGGAATTAAACACCGGGGAGCTGTTTTTT | CASSPRELNTGELFF
. | once | TRBJ2-4 | TRBV10-3 | TGTGCCATCAGTGCCCGGGGGAACATTCAGTACTTC | CAISARGNIQYF
. | once | TRBJ2-1 | TRBV10-3 | TGTGCCATCTGGGGCGGCGCTTTGAATGAGCAGTTCTTC | CAIWGGALNEQFF
. | once | TRBJ2-7 | TRBV9 | TGTGCCAGCAGCGTAGTCGGGACCTCCTACGAGCAGTACTTC | CASSVVGTSYEQYF
TRBD1 | once | TRBJ1-4 | TRBV4-1 | TGCGCCAGCAGCCAAGAATACAGGGGAGCTAATGAAAAACTGTTTTTT | CASSQEYRGANEKLFF
. | . | TRBJ2-3 | TRBV9 | TGTGCCAGCAGCGTAGAGGCCTGGCCGATGACAGATACGCAGTATTTT | CASSVEAWPMTDTQYF
TRBD2 | . | TRBJ2-7 | TRBV9 | TGTGCCAGCAGCCGTGGGGGGGTCGAGCAGTACTTC | CASSRGGVEQYF
. | . | TRBJ1-1 | TRBV15 | TGTGCCACCAGCAGAGATATCCCGACCCGCATCTTT | CATSRDIPTRIF
TRBD1 | . | TRBJ2-5 | TRBV5-1 | TGCGCCAGCAGCGGCGGACAGGGTTGGGAGACCCAGTACTTC | CASSGGQGWETQYF
TRBD2 | . | TRBJ2-5 | TRBV5-8 | TGTGCCAGCAGCTTGATTAGCGGGAGGGCCAGAGAGACCCAGTACTTC | CASSLISGRARETQYF
. | . | TRBJ1-1 | TRBV11-1 | TGTGCCAGCACCGCCCAGGCAGGGCGGACTGAAGCTTTCTTT | CASTAQAGRTEAFF
TRBD2 | . | TRBJ2-3 | TRBV5-1 | TGCGCCAGCAGCCCCAGTGGCGGGAGAGGAGATACGCAGTATTTT | CASSPSGGRGDTQYF
TRBD1 | . | TRBJ1-1 | TRBV5-1 | TGCGCCAGCAGCGTAGGACAGGGGGGGACTGAAGCTTTCTTT | CASSVGQGGTEAFF
. | . | TRBJ1-2 | TRBV7-2 | TGTGCCAGCAGCTCCCCGGGTAGACCCTATGGCTACACCTTC | CASSSPGRPYGYTF
. | once | TRBJ1-5 | TRBV28 | TGTGCCAGCGGGGGAAACAGGGCTTATAGCAATCAGCCCCAGCATTTT | CASGGNRAYSNQPQHF
TRBD2 | . | TRBJ2-7 | TRBV19 | TGTGCCAGTAGTATATTGGGGACTAGCGCGTACGAGCAGTACTTC | CASSILGTSAYEQYF
. | . | TRBJ1-2 | TRBV7-9 | TGTGCCAGCAGCTTAGAAATCTATGGCTACACCTTC | CASSLEIYGYTF
. | . | TRBJ2-7 | TRBV4-1 | TGCGCCAGCAGCCAACTACCCCCCTCTAGAGGGAACTCCTACGAGCAGTACTTC | CASSQLPPSRGNSYEQYF
. | . | TRBJ2-7 | TRBV10-3 | TGTGCCATCAGTGCCTCTGGGGTAGGTCTCAACGAGCAGTACTTC | CAISASGVGLNEQYF
. | once | TRBJ2-7 | TRBV6-1 | TGTGCCAGCAGTCATAATGACAGCCCGCTGGAGCAGTACTTC | CASSHNDSPLEQYF
TRBD1 | . | TRBJ2-1 | TRBV19 | TGTGCCAGTGCCCCGGGACAGGGTTACAATGAGCAGTTCTTC | CASAPGQGYNEQFF
. | . | TRBJ2-1 | TRBV13 | TGTGCCAGCACCGAGGTCGGCTCCTACAATGAGCAGTTCTTC | CASTEVGSYNEQFF
. | . | TRBJ2-1 | TRBV6-5 | TGTGCCAGCAGTTTGGGCCCGGAGCAGTTCTTC | CASSLGPEQFF
. | once | TRBJ1-5 | TRBV7-9 | TGTGCCAGCAGCGACATAAGCAATCAGCCCCAGCATTTT | CASSDISNQPQHF
TRBD2 | . | TRBJ2-3 | TRBV18 | TGTGCCAGCTCACCTATCGCTAGCGGGAGCACAGATACGCAGTATTTT | CASSPIASGSTDTQYF
. | . | TRBJ1-2 | TRBV5-4 | TGTGCCAGCAGCTTGGGGCAGGGCGACTATGGCTACACCTTC | CASSLGQGDYGYTF
TRBD2 | . | TRBJ2-7 | TRBV14 | TGTGCCAGCAGCCATAGGCGGGAGGGCCAAACCTTCTACGAGCAGTACTTC | CASSHRREGQTFYEQYF
. | . | TRBJ1-1 | TRBV20-1 | TGCAGTGCCGGGAGGGCTGAAGCTTTCTTT | CSAGRAEAFF
. | . | TRBJ2-1 | TRBV10-3 | TGTGCCATGGGCTGGAGGGCCAATGGGAATGAGCAGTTCTTC | CAMGWRANGNEQFF
TRBD2 | . | TRBJ2-1 | TRBV7-2 | TGTGCCAGCAGCGAGAATAGCGGGAGCTCCTACAATGAGCAGTTCTTC | CASSENSGSSYNEQFF
TRBD1 | . | TRBJ2-7 | TRBV6-1 | TGTGCCAGCCCCCGGGACAGGGATTCCTACGAGCAGTACTTC | CASPRDRDSYEQYF
. | . | TRBJ1-1 | TRBV19 | TGTGCCAGTAGTGGAGGGACGACCTGGGGCACTGAAGCTTTCTTT | CASSGGTTWGTEAFF
. | . | TRBJ1-5 | TRBV19 | TGTGCCAGTAGTATCGTGGACAATAATCAGCCCCAGCATTTT | CASSIVDNNQPQHF
. | once | TRBJ2-5 | TRBV5-4 | TGTGCCAGCAGCTTGGGGCAGGGTTTGGAGACCCAGTACTTC | CASSLGQGLETQYF
. | . | TRBJ2-4 | TRBV18 | TGTGCCAGCTCACCCCGAGAGGGGCTAGCCAAAAACATTCAGTACTTC | CASSPREGLAKNIQYF
TRBD1 | . | TRBJ1-2 | TRBV7-2 | TGTGCCAGCAGCTTACGCCAGGGGGGCGATGGCTACACCTTC | CASSLRQGGDGYTF
. | . | TRBJ2-1 | TRBV13 | TGTGCCAGCAGCTTATACGGGCGATACAATGAGCAGTTCTTC | CASSLYGRYNEQFF
. | . | TRBJ1-5 | TRBV28 | TGTGCCAGCAGTTCTCCAACTGATCCCCGGACGGTCAATCAGCCCCAGCATTTT | CASSSPTDPRTVNQPQHF
TRBD1 | . | TRBJ1-3 | TRBV9 | TGTGCCAGCAGCGTAGCGTCGGGACAGGGAAGCTCTGGAAACACCATATATTTT | CASSVASGQGSSGNTIYF
TRBD1 | . | TRBJ1-2 | TRBV5-1 | TGCGCCAGCAGCGAGGGACAGCCGATCCCCTATGGCTACACCTTC | CASSEGQPIPYGYTF
. | . | TRBJ1-5 | TRBV19 | TGTGCCAGTCACGGGTTAGGAAATCAGCCCCAGCATTTT | CASHGLGNQPQHF
TRBD1 | . | TRBJ2-2 | TRBV5-1 | TGCGCCAGCAGCCCCGGGACAGGGTCCACCGGGGAGCTGTTTTTT | CASSPGTGSTGELFF
. | . | TRBJ2-1 | TRBV28 | TGTGCCGCCAACGGGCCGTCCTACAATGAGCAGTTCTTC | CAANGPSYNEQFF
. | few | TRBJ2-7 | TRBV25-1 | TGTGCCAGCAGTGAGTCAGGAATACAATACCCCGAGCAGTACTTC | CASSESGIQYPEQYF
TRBD2 | . | TRBJ2-5 | TRBV9 | TGTGCCAGCAGCGTAGCCGAACTAGCGGGAAGGGAGACCCAGTACTTC | CASSVAELAGRETQYF
. | . | TRBJ2-7 | TRBV6-5 | TGTGCCAGCAGACGATGGGCAACCTACGAGCAGTACTTC | CASRRWATYEQYF
TRBD2 | . | TRBJ2-1 | TRBV11-2 | TGTGCCAGCAGCTTAGTGGCTAGCGGTTACAATGAGCAGTTCTTC | CASSLVASGYNEQFF
. | . | TRBJ1-5 | TRBV28 | TGTGCCAGCAGTCGAGGAGGGGTAAGACAGCCCCAGCATTTT | CASSRGGVRQPQHF
. | few | TRBJ1-3 | TRBV21-1 | TGTGCCAGCAGCAAAAGGAGGGGGAGAACTGGAAACACCATATATTTT | CASSKRRGRTGNTIYF